A selection of T cell receptor beta chains follows, all from one sample in a study of cytomegalovirus exposure and HLA in healthy donors. Clones were read by immunoSEQ multiplex PCR, and TCRdb kept only the in-frame ones, dropping some. The data contain about 180,000 clones, around 77% of them seen just once; the ten biggest clones take up about 2.4%. What was sequenced was PBMCs. These receptors were collected from a man in his sixties in good health and CMV-seronegative. The CDR3 runs from the conserved cysteine through the conserved F or W. D genes are given only for firm matches. A row's size may be missing; if present it is once, few, many or a size class.

j_call | clone_size | v_call | d_call | cdr3_nt | cdr3_aa
TRBJ2-3 | - | TRBV29-1 | - | TGCAGCCCGCGACTAGACACAGATACGCAGTATTTT | CSPRLDTDTQYF
TRBJ1-6 | once | TRBV30 | - | TGTGCCTGGACATTGGTGGGGGGTTCACCCCTCCACTTT | CAWTLVGGSPLHF
TRBJ2-7 | - | TRBV7-9 | TRBD2 | TGTGCCAGCAGCTTCTCACTAGCGGGGGGTATCCACGAGCAGTACTTC | CASSFSLAGGIHEQYF
TRBJ2-1 | - | TRBV12-2 | - | TGTGCAAGTCGCTTAGTCAGGGGGGACAGGGGGCGAGACAATGAGCAGTTCTTC | CASRLVRGDRGRDNEQFF
TRBJ2-5 | - | TRBV5-1 | - | TGCGCCAGCAGCTGGGCGGGAATACAAGAGACCCAGTACTTC | CASSWAGIQETQYF
TRBJ2-7 | - | TRBV5-1 | - | TGCGCCAGCAGCTTGGGACAGCGCTCCTACGAGCAGTACTTC | CASSLGQRSYEQYF
TRBJ2-7 | - | TRBV5-1 | TRBD2 | TGCGCCAGCAGCGACACTAGCGGGAGACTTTACGAGCAGTACTTC | CASSDTSGRLYEQYF
TRBJ1-1 | - | TRBV7-2 | TRBD1 | TGTGCCAGCAGCTTGGACAGGGTGAACACTGAAGCTTTCTTT | CASSLDRVNTEAFF
TRBJ2-5 | - | TRBV6-1 | TRBD1 | TGTGCCAGCGACCGACAGGGGGCAGAGACCCAGTACTTC | CASDRQGAETQYF
TRBJ2-2 | - | TRBV2 | TRBD2 | TGTGCCAGGGCGTCTAGCGGGGGATCGAACACCGGGGAGCTGTTTTTT | CARASSGGSNTGELFF
TRBJ2-1 | - | TRBV7-8 | TRBD2 | TGTGCCAGCAGCACTAGACTAGCGGGAGGGCCTGATGAGCAGTTCTTC | CASSTRLAGGPDEQFF
TRBJ1-2 | - | TRBV19 | TRBD1 | TGTGCCAGCCGAATTACCGGGAGGTCAGGGGGCTATGGCTACCCCTTC | CASRITGRSGGYGYPF
TRBJ2-1 | - | TRBV7-9 | - | TGTGCCAGCAGCCCGAAATCGGTAGCGGAATACAATGAGCAGTTCTTC | CASSPKSVAEYNEQFF
TRBJ2-1 | once | TRBV11-2 | - | TGTGCCAGCAGCTTATCCGGGGGGCTCCGCTACAATGAGCAGTTCTTC | CASSLSGGLRYNEQFF